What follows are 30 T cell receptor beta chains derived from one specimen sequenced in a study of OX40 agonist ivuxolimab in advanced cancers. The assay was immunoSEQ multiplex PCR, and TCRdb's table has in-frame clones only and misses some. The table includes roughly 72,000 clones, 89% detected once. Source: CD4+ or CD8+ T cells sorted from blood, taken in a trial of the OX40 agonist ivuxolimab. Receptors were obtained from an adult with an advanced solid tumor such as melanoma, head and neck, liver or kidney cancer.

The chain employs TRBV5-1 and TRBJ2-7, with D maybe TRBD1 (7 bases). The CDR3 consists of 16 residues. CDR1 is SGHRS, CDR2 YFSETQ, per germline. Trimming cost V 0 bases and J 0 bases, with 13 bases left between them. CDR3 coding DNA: TGCGCCAGCAGCTTGGGGCAGGGGGGATACTCCTACGAGCAGTACTTC. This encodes CASSLGQGGYSYEQYF. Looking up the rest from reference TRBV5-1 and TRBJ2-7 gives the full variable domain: KAGVTQTPRYLIKTRGQQVTLSCSPISGHRSVSWYQQTPGQGLQFLFEYFSETQRNKGNFPGRFSGRQFSNSRSEMNVSTLELGDSALYLCASSLGQGGYSYEQYFGPGTRLTVT.

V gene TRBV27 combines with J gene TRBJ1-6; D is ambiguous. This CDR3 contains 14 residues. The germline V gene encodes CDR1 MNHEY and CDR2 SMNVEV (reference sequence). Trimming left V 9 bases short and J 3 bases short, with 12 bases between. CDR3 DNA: TGTGCCAGTGCCCCGAGGAGCTATAATTCACCCCTCCACTTT. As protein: CASAPRSYNSPLHF.

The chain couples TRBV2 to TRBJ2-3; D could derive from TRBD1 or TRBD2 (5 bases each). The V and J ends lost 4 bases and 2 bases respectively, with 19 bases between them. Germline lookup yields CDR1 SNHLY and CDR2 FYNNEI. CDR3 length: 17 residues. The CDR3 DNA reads TGTGCCAGCAGTGCCGAAAGGGACGGGCGATTCACAGATACGCAGTATTTT. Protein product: CASSAERDGRFTDTQYF. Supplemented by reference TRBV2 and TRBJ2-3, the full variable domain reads EPEVTQTPSHQVTQMGQEVILRCVPISNHLYFYWYRQILGQKVEFLVSFYNNEISEKSEIFDDQFSVERPDGSNFTLKIRSTKLEDSAMYFCASSAERDGRFTDTQYFGPGTRLTVL.

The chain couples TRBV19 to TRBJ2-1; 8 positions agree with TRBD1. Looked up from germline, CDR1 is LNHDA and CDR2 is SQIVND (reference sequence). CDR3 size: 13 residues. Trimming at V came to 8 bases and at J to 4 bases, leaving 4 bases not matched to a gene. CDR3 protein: CASPDRGYNEQFF. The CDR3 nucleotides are TGTGCCAGTCCCGACAGGGGATACAATGAGCAGTTCTTC.

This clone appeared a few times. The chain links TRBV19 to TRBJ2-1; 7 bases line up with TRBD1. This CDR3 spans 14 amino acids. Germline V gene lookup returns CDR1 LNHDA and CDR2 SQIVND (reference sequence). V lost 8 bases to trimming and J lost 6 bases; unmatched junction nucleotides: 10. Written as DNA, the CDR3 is TGTGCCAGTTCAACCGGGACAGCTTCCAATGAGCAGTTCTTC. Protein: CASSTGTASNEQFF.

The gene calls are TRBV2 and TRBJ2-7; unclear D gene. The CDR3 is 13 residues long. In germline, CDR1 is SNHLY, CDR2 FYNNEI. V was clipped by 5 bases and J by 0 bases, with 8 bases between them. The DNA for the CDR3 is TGTGCCAGCAGTCCCCCGAGCTCCTACGAGCAGTACTTC. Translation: CASSPPSSYEQYF.

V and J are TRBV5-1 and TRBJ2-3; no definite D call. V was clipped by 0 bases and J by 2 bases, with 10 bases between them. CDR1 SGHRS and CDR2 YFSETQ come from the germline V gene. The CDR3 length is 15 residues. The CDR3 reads CASSLGTRLTDTQYF. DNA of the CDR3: TGCGCCAGCAGCTTGGGTACGAGACTCACAGATACGCAGTATTTT.

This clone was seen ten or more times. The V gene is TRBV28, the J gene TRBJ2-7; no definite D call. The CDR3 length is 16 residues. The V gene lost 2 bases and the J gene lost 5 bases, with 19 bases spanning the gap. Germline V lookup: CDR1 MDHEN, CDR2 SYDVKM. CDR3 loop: CASSLMGIVTTDEQYF. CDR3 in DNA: TGTGCCAGCAGTTTAATGGGGATAGTTACAACGGACGAGCAGTACTTC.

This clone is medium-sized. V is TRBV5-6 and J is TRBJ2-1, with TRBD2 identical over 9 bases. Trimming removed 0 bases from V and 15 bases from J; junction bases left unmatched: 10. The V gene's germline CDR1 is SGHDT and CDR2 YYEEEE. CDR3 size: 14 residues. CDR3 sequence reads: CASSLGLAAPPRFF. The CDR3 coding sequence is TGTGCCAGCAGCTTGGGACTAGCGGCTCCTCCTCGGTTCTTC.

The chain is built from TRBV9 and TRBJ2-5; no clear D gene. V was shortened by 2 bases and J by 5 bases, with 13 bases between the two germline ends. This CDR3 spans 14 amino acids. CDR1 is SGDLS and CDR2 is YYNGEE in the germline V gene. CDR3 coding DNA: TGTGCCAGCAGCGTTTCAGTGTACTGGGAGACCCAGTACTTC. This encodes CASSVSVYWETQYF.

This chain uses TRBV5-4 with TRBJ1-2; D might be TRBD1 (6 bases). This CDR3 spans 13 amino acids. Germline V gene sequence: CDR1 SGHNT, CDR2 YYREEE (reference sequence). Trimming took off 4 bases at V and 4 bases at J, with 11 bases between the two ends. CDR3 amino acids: CASSQDRFYGYTF. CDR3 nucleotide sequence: TGTGCCAGCAGCCAAGACAGGTTCTATGGCTACACCTTC.

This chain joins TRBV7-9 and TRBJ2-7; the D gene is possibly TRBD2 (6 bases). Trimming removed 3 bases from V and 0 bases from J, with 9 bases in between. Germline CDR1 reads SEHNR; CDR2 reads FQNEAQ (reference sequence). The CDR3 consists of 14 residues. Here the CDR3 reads CASSFREASYEQYF. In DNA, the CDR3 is TGTGCCAGCAGCTTTAGGGAGGCCTCCTACGAGCAGTACTTC.

DNA for the CDR3: TGTGCCAGCAGCCCGGGGGGGGCGGGAGGCCCGAGCTCCTACAATGAGCAGTTCTTC. Protein: CASSPGGAGGPSSYNEQFF. The chain employs TRBV5-4 and TRBJ2-1; 8 nucleotides agree with TRBD2. CDR1 is SGHNT and CDR2 is YYREEE in the germline V gene (reference sequence). V was pared by 4 bases and J by 0 bases, with 15 bases of the junction left unmatched. The length of the CDR3 is 19 residues.

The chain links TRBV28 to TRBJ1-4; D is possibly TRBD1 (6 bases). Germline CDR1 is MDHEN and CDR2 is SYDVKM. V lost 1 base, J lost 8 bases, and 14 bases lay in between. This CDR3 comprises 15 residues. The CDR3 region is CASSLFPGQGEKLFF. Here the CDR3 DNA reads TGTGCCAGCAGTTTATTTCCCGGGCAGGGGGAAAAACTGTTTTTT.

The CDR3 nucleotides read TGTGCCAGCAGCCAAACCAGGGGGTCCACCTACGAGCAGTACTTC. This gives the protein CASSQTRGSTYEQYF. J is TRBJ2-7 and V is TRBV5-4; TRBD1 matches at 7 bases. Germline trimming cut 4 bases from V and 2 bases from J; bases unmatched to any gene: 9. Looked up from germline, CDR1 is SGHNT and CDR2 is YYREEE (reference sequence). The CDR3 runs 15 residues.

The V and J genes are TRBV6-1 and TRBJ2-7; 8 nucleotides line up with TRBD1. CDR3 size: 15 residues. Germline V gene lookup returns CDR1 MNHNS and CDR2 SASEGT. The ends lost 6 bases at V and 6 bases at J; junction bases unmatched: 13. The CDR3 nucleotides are TGTGCCAGCAGCCCCCGAACAGGGGGTAGAGCCGAGCAGTACTTC. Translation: CASSPRTGGRAEQYF.

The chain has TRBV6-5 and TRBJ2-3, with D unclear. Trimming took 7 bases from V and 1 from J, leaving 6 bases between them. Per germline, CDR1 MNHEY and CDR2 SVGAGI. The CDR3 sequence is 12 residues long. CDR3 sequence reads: CASIGGTDTQYF. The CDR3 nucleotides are TGTGCCAGCATAGGTGGCACAGATACGCAGTATTTT.

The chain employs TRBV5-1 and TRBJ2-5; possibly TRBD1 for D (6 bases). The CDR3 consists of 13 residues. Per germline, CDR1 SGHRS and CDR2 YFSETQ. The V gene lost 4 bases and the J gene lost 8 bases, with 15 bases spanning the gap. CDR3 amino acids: CASSAWDTRTQYF. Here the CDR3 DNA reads TGCGCCAGCAGCGCCTGGGACACCAGAACCCAGTACTTC.

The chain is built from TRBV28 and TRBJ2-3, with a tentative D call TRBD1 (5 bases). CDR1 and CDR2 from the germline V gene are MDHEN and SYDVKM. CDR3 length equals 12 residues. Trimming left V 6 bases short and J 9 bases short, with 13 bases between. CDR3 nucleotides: TGTGCCAGCAGCCGCCCAGGGTCCACGCAGTATTTT. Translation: CASSRPGSTQYF.

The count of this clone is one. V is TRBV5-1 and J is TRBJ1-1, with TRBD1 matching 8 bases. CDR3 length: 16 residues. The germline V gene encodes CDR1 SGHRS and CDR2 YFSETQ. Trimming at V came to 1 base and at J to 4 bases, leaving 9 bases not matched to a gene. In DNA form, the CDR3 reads TGCGCCAGCAGCTTGAATCCGACAGGGGCAGGCACTGAAGCTTTCTTT. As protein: CASSLNPTGAGTEAFF.

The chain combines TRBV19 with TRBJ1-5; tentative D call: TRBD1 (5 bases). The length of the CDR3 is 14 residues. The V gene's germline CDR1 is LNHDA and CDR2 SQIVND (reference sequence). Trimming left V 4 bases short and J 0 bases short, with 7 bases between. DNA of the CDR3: TGTGCCAGTAGTAGGGGGTCTAGCAATCAGCCCCAGCATTTT. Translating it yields CASSRGSSNQPQHF. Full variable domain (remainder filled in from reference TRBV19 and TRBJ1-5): DGGITQSPKYLFRKEGQNVTLSCEQNLNHDAMYWYRQDPGQGLRLIYYSQIVNDFQKGDIAEGYSVSREKKESFPLTVTSAQKNPTAFYLCASSRGSSNQPQHFGDGTRLSIL.

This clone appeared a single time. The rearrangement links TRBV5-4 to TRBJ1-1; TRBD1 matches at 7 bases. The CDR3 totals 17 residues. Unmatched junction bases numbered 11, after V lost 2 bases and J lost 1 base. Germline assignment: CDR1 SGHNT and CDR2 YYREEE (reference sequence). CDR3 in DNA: TGTGCCAGCAGCTTTGGGTTGTACAGGGGAGGGAACACTGAAGCTTTCTTT. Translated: CASSFGLYRGGNTEAFF.

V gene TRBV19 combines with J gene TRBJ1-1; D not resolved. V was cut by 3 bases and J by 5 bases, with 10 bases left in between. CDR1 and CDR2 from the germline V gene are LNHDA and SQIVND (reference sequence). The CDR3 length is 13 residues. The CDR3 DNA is TGTGCCAGTAGTATCGACGGGGAAACTGAAGCTTTCTTT. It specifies CASSIDGETEAFF.

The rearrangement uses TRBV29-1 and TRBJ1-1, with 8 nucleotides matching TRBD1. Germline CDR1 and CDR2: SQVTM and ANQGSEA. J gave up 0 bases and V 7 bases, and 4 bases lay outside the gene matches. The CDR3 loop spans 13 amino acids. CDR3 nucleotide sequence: TGCAGCGCCGAGACAGGGGTGAACACTGAAGCTTTCTTT. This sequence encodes CSAETGVNTEAFF.

The CDR3 bases are TGTGCCAGCTCACCAATAACTGCCTACTCCTACGAGCAGTACTTC. It specifies CASSPITAYSYEQYF. J is TRBJ2-7 and V is TRBV18; no clear D. The CDR3 loop spans 15 amino acids. Germline V gene sequence: CDR1 KGHSH, CDR2 LQKENI. Deletions cut 2 bases from V and 0 bases from J, with 11 bases between.

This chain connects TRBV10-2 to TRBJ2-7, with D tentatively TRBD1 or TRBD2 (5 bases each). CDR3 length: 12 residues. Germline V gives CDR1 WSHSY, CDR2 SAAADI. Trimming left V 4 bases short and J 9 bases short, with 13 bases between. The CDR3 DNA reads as TGCGCCAGCAGTGGGGGGTATGTGGGGCAGTACTTC. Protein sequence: CASSGGYVGQYF.

This chain's CDR3 is CASSLLGGEPYEQYF. The CDR3 DNA reads as TGTGCCAGCAGCTTACTAGGGGGGGAGCCCTACGAGCAGTACTTC. V usage is TRBV7-3 and J usage is TRBJ2-7, with D perhaps matching TRBD2 (7 bases). Trimming stripped 2 bases from V and 2 bases from J, with 13 bases between. There are 15 residues in the CDR3. CDR1 and CDR2 (germline): SGHTA, FQGTGA.

As DNA, the CDR3 is TGCGCCAGCAGCTTGGGGCTGGCGGGGGGGGAAGAGACCCAGTACTTC. It specifies CASSLGLAGGEETQYF. The V and J genes are TRBV5-1 and TRBJ2-5; 9 nucleotides match TRBD2. The CDR3 is 16 residues long. With V trimmed by 0 bases and J by 3 bases, 6 bases remained unmatched. CDR1 and CDR2 (germline): SGHRS, YFSETQ.

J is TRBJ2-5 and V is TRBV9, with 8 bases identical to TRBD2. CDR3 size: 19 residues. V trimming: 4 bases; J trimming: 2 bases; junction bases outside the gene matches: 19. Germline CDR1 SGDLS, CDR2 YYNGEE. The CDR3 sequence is CASSSARSGRGRKQETQYF. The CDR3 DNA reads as TGTGCCAGCAGCTCAGCCAGGAGCGGGAGAGGAAGGAAACAAGAGACCCAGTACTTC.

The CDR3 DNA follows: TGCGCCAGCAGCTTGGATGGGATAAGCTCTGGAAACACCATATATTTT. Its protein product is CASSLDGISSGNTIYF. V usage is TRBV5-1 and J usage is TRBJ1-3; D call uncertain. In germline, CDR1 is SGHRS, CDR2 YFSETQ. The CDR3 loop spans 16 amino acids. V gave up 0 bases and J gave up 0 bases, with 10 bases separating them.